This is a list of T cell receptor beta chains from one sample in a study of regulatory T cells in long-lasting Graves disease. TCRdb fed the multiplex PCR reads into MiXCR, producing one record per CDR3 protein. The table has 400,000 to 550,000 distinct CDR3 sequences, about 16% seen once. The data also belong to a second study, concerning T cells in Graves' hyperthyroidism and ophthalmopathy.

This specimen was peripheral blood mononuclear cells (PBMCs), taken at new diagnosis, from a patient treated with antithyroid drugs. Every receptor here comes from a woman aged 25 to 39 with Graves disease. Each CDR3 is given with its conserved first and last residue. A D gene is named only where the DNA matches it firmly. The size field is filled for only some rows; it gives once, few, many or a size class.

abundance,j_gene,d_gene,v_gene,CDR3nt,CDR3aa
many,TRBJ2-3,TRBD2,TRBV27,TGTGCCAGCAGTTTATCTAGCGGGATCACAGATACGCAGTATTTT,CASSLSSGITDTQYF
many,TRBJ1-1,TRBD1,TRBV12-3/TRBV12-4,TGTGCCAGCAGTTTAAGTTCAGGGGGATCTGAAGCTTTCTTT,CASSLSSGGSEAFF
many,TRBJ2-1,TRBD2,TRBV5-1,TGCGCCAGCAGCTTGCAGCCTAGCGGCAACAATGAGCAGTTCTTC,CASSLQPSGNNEQFF
many,TRBJ2-2,NA,TRBV30,TGTGCCTGGAAGGCGTCCGGGGAGCTGTTTTTT,CAWKASGELFF
many,TRBJ2-1,TRBD2,TRBV7-9,TGTGCCAGCAGCTTTCGGGGCGGGAGGGGGAATGAGCAGTTCTTC,CASSFRGGRGNEQFF
NA,TRBJ1-4,NA,TRBV6-1,TGTGCCAGCACAGGGACAACTAATGAAAAACTGTTTTTT,CASTGTTNEKLFF
few,TRBJ2-1,TRBD2,TRBV9,TGTGCCAGCAGCCCCACTAGCGGGGCTTACAATGAGCAGTTCTTC,CASSPTSGAYNEQFF
many,TRBJ2-7,TRBD2,TRBV20-1,TGCAGTGCTCTCATGGGACTAGCGGGAGGGAGCTCCTACGAGCAGTACTTC,CSALMGLAGGSSYEQYF
NA,TRBJ2-1,NA,TRBV9,TGTGCCAGCAGCCCCGAGGGTGGCGTTCTACTCAATGAGCAGTTCTTC,CASSPEGGVLLNEQFF
many,TRBJ1-2,NA,TRBV6-2/TRBV6-3,TGTGCCAGCAGTTACCGTGACACCTCGATTACCTATGGCTACACCTTC,CASSYRDTSITYGYTF
few,TRBJ1-2,TRBD1,TRBV14,TGTGCCAGCAGCCGGACAGGGAGCTATGGCTACACCTTC,CASSRTGSYGYTF
many,TRBJ2-5,TRBD2,TRBV7-9,TGTGCCAGCAGCTTAAATCTAGCGGGAGGGCAAGAGACCCAGTACTTC,CASSLNLAGGQETQYF
many,TRBJ2-3,NA,TRBV12-3/TRBV12-4,TGTGCCAGCAGCTCTAACCCGACCCTGTCAATCCCAGATACGCAGTATTTT,CASSSNPTLSIPDTQYF
NA,TRBJ2-5,TRBD2,TRBV20-1,TGCAGTGCTTCACCGGGACTAGGAGAGACCCAGTACTTC,CSASPGLGETQYF
NA,TRBJ1-1,NA,TRBV7-3,TGTGCCAGCAGCCCCCTACAGGGAAGAGGTACTGAAGCTTTCTTT,CASSPLQGRGTEAFF
many,TRBJ2-7,NA,TRBV15,TGTGCCACCAGCAGAGTCGCCGGGGACGCCTACGAGCAGTACTTC,CATSRVAGDAYEQYF
NA,TRBJ2-6,NA,TRBV5-1,TGCGCCAGCAGCTTGGCCACGATAGGGCTTGGGGCCAACGTCCTGACTTTC,CASSLATIGLGANVLTF
NA,TRBJ2-3,NA,TRBV9,TGTGCCAGCAGCACCGGACGGACACGCACAGATACGCAGTATTTT,CASSTGRTRTDTQYF
NA,TRBJ2-7,NA,TRBV10-3,TGTGCCATCAGTGAGTCCGGTACAGGCCGGGAGCAGTACTTC,CAISESGTGREQYF
many,TRBJ2-1,TRBD1,TRBV7-2,TGTGCCAGCAGCTCCCTACAGGGGGCTAGAAATGAGCAGTTCTTC,CASSSLQGARNEQFF
NA,TRBJ2-7,TRBD2,TRBV5-1,TGCGCCAGTATGACGGGAGGGGGCTACGAGCAGTACTTC,CASMTGGGYEQYF
NA,TRBJ2-1,TRBD2,TRBV9,TGTGCCAGCAGCGTAGGTGAACGGGGACTAGTTAATGAGCAGTTCTTC,CASSVGERGLVNEQFF
few,TRBJ2-5,TRBD1,TRBV7-9,TGTGCCAGCAGCTTAAAGGGTGTAGGGACAGGGGACATCCAAGAGACCCAGTACTTC,CASSLKGVGTGDIQETQYF